This T cell receptor beta chain emerged from a study of tumor-infiltrating lymphocytes in primary liver carcinoma. Study details: Spanning 4.2 to 10 cm, the tumors were T1-T3 N0M0.

It was from 20-30 mg of unsorted bulk tissue that RNA and DNA were co-extracted. Primary liver carcinomas in the patients were surgically resected. The patients, who had chronic HBV infection, were treatment-naive (untreated). Total RNA (roughly 550 ng) served as template for TCR beta cDNA synthesis primed by a constant-region primer. Slightly modified ARM-PCR, run as three nested multiplex PCR rounds, produced the TCR beta libraries. A C-beta reverse primer and TRBV1-TRBV30 forward primers served in each of the first two PCR rounds, at roughly 10 cycles apiece. TCRdb called the multiplex PCR reads again in MiXCR, with one record for every CDR3 protein. This table has approximately 46,000 distinct CDR3 sequences, roughly 77% appearing once. Germline V gene lookup returns CDR1 LNHDA and CDR2 SQIVND (reference sequence). CDR3 length: 16 residues. With 0 bases removed from V and 2 bases from J, the gap between germline ends came to 13 bases.

This clonotype rates as medium-sized. The sequenced sample was tumor-adjacent normal liver tissue. This chain joins TRBV19 and TRBJ2-5; no firm D call. This clonotype was obtained from a woman aged 30 to 39 with primary liver carcinoma and hepatitis B virus infection. The CDR3: CASSIEDVGDQETQYF. Written as DNA, the CDR3 is TGTGCCAGTAGTATAGAGGATGTTGGCGATCAAGAGACCCAGTACTTC.